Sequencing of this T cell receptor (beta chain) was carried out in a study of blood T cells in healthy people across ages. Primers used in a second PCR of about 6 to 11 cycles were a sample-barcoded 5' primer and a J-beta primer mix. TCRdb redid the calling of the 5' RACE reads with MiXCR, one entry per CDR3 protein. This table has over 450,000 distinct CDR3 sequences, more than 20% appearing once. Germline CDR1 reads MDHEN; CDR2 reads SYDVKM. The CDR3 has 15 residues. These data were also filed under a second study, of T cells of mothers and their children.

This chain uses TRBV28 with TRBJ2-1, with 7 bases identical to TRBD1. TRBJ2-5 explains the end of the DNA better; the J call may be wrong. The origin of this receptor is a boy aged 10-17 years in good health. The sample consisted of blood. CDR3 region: CASSLYRGVQETQYF. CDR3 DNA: TGTGCCAGCAGTTTATACAGGGGTGTCCAAGAGACCCAGTACTTC.